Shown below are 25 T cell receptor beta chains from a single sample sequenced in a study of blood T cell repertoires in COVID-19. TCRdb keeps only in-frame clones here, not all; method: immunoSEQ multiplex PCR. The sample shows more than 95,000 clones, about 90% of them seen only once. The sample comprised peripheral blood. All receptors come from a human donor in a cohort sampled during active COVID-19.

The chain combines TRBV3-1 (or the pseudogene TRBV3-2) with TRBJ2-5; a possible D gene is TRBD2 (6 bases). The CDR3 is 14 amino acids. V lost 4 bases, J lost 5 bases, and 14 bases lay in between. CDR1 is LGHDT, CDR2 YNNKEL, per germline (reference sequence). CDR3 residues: CASSRASRGETQYF. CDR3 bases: TGTGCCAGCAGCCGGGCCTCGCGGGGCGAGACCCAGTACTTC.

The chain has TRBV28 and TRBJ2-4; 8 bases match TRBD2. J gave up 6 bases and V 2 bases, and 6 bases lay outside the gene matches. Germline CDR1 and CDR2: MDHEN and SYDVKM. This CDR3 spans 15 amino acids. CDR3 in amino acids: CASSLVREVLNIQYF. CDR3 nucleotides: TGTGCCAGCAGTTTAGTGCGGGAGGTTTTAAACATTCAGTACTTC. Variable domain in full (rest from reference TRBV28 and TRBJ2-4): DVKVTQSSRYLVKRTGEKVFLECVQDMDHENMFWYRQDPGLGLRLIYFSYDVKMKEKGDIPEGYSVSREKKERFSLILESASTNQTSMYLCASSLVREVLNIQYFGAGTRLSVL.

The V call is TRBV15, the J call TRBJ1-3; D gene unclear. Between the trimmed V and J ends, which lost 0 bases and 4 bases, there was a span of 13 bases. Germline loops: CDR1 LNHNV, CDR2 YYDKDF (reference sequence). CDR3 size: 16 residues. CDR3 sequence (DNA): TGTGCCACCAGCAGAGATACAGACATCGCGGGAAACACCATATATTTT. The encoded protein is CATSRDTDIAGNTIYF.

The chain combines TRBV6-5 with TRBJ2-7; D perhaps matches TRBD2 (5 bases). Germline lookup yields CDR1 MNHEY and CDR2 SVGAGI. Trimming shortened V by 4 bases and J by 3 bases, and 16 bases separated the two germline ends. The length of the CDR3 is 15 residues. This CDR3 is CASSSSGIFHYEQYF. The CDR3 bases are TGTGCCAGCAGTTCCTCCGGGATTTTTCACTACGAGCAGTACTTC.

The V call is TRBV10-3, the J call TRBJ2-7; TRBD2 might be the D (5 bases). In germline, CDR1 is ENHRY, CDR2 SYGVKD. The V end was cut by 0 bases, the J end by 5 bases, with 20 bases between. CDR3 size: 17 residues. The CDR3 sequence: CAISESLALGGFDEQYF. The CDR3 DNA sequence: TGTGCCATCAGTGAGTCCCTAGCTCTAGGTGGGTTCGACGAGCAGTACTTC.

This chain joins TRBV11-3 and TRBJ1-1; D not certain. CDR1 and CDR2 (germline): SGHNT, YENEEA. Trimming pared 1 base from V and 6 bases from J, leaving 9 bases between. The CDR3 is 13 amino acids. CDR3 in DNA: TGTGCCAGCAGCTTAGGAGGGTCTGCTGAAGCTTTCTTT. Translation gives CASSLGGSAEAFF.

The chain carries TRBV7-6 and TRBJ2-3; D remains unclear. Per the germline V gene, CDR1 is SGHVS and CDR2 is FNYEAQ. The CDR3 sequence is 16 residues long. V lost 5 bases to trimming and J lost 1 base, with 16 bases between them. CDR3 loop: CASSPSIVLRTDTQYF. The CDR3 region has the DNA TGTGCCAGCAGCCCCTCAATAGTTCTGCGCACAGATACGCAGTATTTT.

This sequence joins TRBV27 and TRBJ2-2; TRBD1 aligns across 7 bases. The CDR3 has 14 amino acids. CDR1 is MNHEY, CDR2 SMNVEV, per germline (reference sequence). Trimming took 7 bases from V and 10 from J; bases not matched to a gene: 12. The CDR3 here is CASTYKQGLEELFF. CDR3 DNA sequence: TGTGCCAGCACCTATAAACAGGGGTTAGAGGAGCTGTTTTTT.

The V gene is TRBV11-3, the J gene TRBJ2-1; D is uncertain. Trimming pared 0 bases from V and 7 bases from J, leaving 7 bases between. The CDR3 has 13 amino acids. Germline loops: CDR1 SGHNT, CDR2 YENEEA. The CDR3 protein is CASSLETGNEQFF. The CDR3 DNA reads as TGTGCCAGCAGCTTAGAGACGGGTAATGAGCAGTTCTTC. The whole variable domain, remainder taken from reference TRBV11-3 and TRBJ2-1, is EAGVVQSPRYKIIEKKQPVAFWCNPISGHNTLYWYLQNLGQGPELLIRYENEEAVDDSQLPKDRFSAERLKGVDSTLKIQPAELGDSAVYLCASSLETGNEQFFGPGTRLTVL.

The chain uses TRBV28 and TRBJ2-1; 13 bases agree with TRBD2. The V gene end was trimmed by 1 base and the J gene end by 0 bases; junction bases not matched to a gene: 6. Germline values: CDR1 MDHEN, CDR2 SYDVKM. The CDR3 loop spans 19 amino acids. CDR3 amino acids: CASSLFPGLAGVSYNEQFF. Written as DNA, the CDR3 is TGTGCCAGCAGTTTATTCCCAGGACTAGCGGGAGTCTCCTACAATGAGCAGTTCTTC.

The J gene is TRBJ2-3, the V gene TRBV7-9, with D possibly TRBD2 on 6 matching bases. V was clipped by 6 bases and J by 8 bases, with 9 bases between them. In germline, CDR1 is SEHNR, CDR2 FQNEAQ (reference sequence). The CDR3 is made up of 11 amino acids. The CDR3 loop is CASSPAGTQYF. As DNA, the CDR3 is TGTGCCAGCAGTCCAGCGGGTACGCAGTATTTT. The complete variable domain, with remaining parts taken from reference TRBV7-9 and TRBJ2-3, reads DTGVSQNPRHKITKRGQNVTFRCDPISEHNRLYWYRQTLGQGPEFLTYFQNEAQLEKSRLLSDRFSAERPKGSFSTLEIQRTEQGDSAMYLCASSPAGTQYFGPGTRLTVL.

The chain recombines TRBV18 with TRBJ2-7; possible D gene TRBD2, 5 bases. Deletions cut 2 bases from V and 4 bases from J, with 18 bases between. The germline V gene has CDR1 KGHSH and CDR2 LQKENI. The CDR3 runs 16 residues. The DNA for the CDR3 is TGTGCCAGCTCACCAGGGCTGGGGAGAACCCCTTACGAGCAGTACTTC. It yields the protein CASSPGLGRTPYEQYF. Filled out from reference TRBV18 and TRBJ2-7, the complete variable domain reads NAGVMQNPRHLVRRRGQEARLRCSPMKGHSHVYWYRQLPEEGLKFMVYLQKENIIDESGMPKERFSAEFPKEGPSILRIQQVVRGDSAAYFCASSPGLGRTPYEQYFGPGTRLTVT.

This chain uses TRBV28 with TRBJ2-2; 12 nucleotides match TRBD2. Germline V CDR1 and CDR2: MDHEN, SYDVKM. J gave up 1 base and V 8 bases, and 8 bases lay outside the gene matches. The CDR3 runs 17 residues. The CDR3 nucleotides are TGTGCCAGCGGCACTCAACTAGCGGGAGGGAACACCGGGGAGCTGTTTTTT. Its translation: CASGTQLAGGNTGELFF.

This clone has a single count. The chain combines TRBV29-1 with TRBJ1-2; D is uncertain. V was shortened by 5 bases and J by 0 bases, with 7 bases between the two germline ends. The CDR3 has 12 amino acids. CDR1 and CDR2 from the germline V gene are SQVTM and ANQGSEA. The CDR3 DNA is TGCAGCGTTAAGCCCTCTAACTATGGCTACACCTTC. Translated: CSVKPSNYGYTF.

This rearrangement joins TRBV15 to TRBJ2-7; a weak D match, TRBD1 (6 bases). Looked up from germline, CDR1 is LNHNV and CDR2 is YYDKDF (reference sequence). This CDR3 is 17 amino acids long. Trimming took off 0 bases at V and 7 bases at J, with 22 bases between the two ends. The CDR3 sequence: CATSRDLTLVTGGEQYF. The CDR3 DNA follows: TGTGCCACCAGCAGAGACCTAACACTAGTGACAGGTGGGGAGCAGTACTTC.

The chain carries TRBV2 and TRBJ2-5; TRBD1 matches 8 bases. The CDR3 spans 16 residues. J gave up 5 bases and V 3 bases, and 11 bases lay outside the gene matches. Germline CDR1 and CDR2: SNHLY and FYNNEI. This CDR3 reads CASSDLETGAGETQYF. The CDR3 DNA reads TGTGCCAGCAGTGATCTAGAGACAGGGGCGGGGGAGACCCAGTACTTC.

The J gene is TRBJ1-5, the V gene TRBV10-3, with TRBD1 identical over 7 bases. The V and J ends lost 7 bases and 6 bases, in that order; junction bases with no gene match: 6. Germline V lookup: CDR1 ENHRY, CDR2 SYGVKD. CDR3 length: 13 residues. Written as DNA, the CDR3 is TGTGCCATCAAAGACAGGGACGGTCAGCCCCAGCATTTT. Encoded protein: CAIKDRDGQPQHF.

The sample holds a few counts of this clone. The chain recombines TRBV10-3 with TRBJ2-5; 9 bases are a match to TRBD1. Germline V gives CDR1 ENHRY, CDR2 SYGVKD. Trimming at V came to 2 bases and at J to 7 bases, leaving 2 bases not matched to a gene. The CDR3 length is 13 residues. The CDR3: CAISERTGATQYF. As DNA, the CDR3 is TGTGCCATCAGTGAGCGGACAGGGGCGACCCAGTACTTC.

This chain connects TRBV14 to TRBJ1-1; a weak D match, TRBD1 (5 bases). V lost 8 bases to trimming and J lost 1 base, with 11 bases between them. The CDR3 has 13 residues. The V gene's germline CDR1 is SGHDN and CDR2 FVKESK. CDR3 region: CASSRGGNTEAFF. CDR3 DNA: TGTGCCAGCTCCCGGGGGGGGAACACTGAAGCTTTCTTT.

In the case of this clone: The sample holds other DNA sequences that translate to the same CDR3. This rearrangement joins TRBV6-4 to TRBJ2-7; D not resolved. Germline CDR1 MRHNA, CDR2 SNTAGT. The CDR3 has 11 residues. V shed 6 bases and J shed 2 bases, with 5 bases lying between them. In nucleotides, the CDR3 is TGTGCCAGCAGCCTACCCTACGAGCAGTACTTC. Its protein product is CASSLPYEQYF.

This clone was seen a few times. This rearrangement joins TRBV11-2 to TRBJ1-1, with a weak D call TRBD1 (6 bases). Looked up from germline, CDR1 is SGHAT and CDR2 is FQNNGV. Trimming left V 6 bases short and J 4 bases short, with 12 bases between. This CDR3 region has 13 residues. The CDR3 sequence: CASSQGSVTEAFF. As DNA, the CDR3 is TGTGCCAGCAGTCAGGGGTCGGTCACTGAAGCTTTCTTT.

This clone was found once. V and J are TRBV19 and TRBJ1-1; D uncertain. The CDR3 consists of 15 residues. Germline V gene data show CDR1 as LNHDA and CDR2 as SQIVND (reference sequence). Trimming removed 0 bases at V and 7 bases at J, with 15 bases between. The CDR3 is CASSIDPGPGGEAFF. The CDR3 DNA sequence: TGTGCCAGTAGTATAGATCCTGGACCAGGAGGTGAAGCTTTCTTT.

The CDR3 sequence: CASSIEVNNWLAEDSSYEQYF. The CDR3 coding sequence is TGTGCCAGTAGTATAGAAGTTAACAATTGGCTAGCGGAAGACAGCTCCTACGAGCAGTACTTC. This chain uses TRBV19 with TRBJ2-7; TRBD2 aligns across 7 bases. Germline V lookup: CDR1 LNHDA, CDR2 SQIVND (reference sequence). V trimming: 0 bases; J trimming: 0 bases; junction bases outside the gene matches: 20. The CDR3 is 21 amino acids.

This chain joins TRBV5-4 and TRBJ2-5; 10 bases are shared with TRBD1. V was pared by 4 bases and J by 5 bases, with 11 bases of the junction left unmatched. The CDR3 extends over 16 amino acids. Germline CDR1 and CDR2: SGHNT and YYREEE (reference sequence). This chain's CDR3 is CASSTVGTGEPETQYF. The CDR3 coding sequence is TGTGCCAGCAGCACCGTCGGGACAGGGGAGCCGGAGACCCAGTACTTC. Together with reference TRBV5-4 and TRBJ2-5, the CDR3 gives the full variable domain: ETGVTQSPTHLIKTRGQQVTLRCSSQSGHNTVSWYQQALGQGPQFIFQYYREEENGRGNFPPRFSGLQFPNYSSELNVNALELDDSALYLCASSTVGTGEPETQYFGPGTRLLVL.

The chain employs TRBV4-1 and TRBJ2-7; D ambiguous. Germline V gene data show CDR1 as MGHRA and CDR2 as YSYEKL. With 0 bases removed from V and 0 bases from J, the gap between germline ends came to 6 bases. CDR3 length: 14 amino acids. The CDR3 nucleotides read TGCGCCAGCAGCCAAGAGTGGAGCTCCTACGAGCAGTACTTC. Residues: CASSQEWSSYEQYF.